This T cell receptor (beta chain) emerged from a study of naive CD8 T cells in extremely preterm neonates. Using immunoSEQ multiplex PCR, the repertoire was profiled, and TCRdb retains in-frame clones only, with some absent. The sample includes 7,000 to 9,500 clones, approximately 90% seen only once; the top ten take 0.4% to 0.55%. There are 14 residues in the CDR3. V was pared by 7 bases and J by 3 bases, with 6 bases of the junction left unmatched. Germline CDR1 SNHLY, CDR2 FYNNEI. Deliveries were elective term cesareans at about 35-41 weeks, with no labor or membrane rupture. The TCR comes from a newborn in good health. This chain uses TRBV2 with TRBJ2-7; 10 nucleotides match TRBD2. Sequencing was carried out using naive CD8+ T cells from cord blood. The CDR3: CASNFASGGYEQYF. CDR3 in DNA: TGTGCCAGCAACTTCGCTAGCGGGGGCTACGAGCAGTACTTC.